A single sample is the source of the 31 T cell receptor beta chains below, sequenced in a study of T cell repertoires in cytomegalovirus infection. No antigen is known for these receptors. A single record per CDR3 protein comes from TCRdb applying MiXCR to the reads. The table has approximately 730,000 distinct CDR3 sequences, approximately 32% seen once; the top ten hold about an eighth. This specimen consisted of cultured CD8+ T cells from PBMCs, obtained from culture after CMV antigen stimulation. These receptors came from a human donor in good health (CMV status not recorded). Some clones in this sample may be carry-over from other donors' samples.

The rearrangement links TRBV5-4 to TRBJ1-1; D remains ambiguous. Germline V gene sequence: CDR1 SGHNT, CDR2 YYREEE (reference sequence). The CDR3 sequence is 13 residues long. The V end was cut by 0 bases, the J end by 8 bases, with 11 bases between. CDR3 nucleotide sequence: TGTGCCAGCAGCTTGGGAGCCGTCGTGGAAGCTTTCTTT. Encoded protein: CASSLGAVVEAFF.

The rearrangement links TRBV4-1 to TRBJ1-2; no firm D call. The V end lost 4 bases, the J end lost 2 bases, and 17 bases lay between the germline ends. CDR3 length: 16 amino acids. Germline-derived CDR1 and CDR2 are MGHRA and YSYEKL. CDR3 nucleotides: TGCGCCAGCAGCCGAGCCCCTCCCGACCCCAACTATGGCTACACCTTC. This sequence encodes CASSRAPPDPNYGYTF.

This clonotype turned up a few times. The chain uses TRBV24-1 and TRBJ2-2; D is ambiguous. V lost 5 bases to trimming and J lost 4 bases, with 4 bases between them. Germline V lookup: CDR1 KGHDR, CDR2 SFDVKD. This CDR3 is 12 amino acids long. CDR3 sequence reads: CATSASTGELFF. The DNA for the CDR3 is TGTGCCACCAGTGCTTCCACCGGGGAGCTGTTTTTT.

The chain carries TRBV19 and TRBJ2-1; either TRBD1 or TRBD2 may supply D (5 bases each). Trimming shortened V by 3 bases and J by 3 bases, and 18 bases separated the two germline ends. The CDR3 is 17 amino acids. CDR1 and CDR2 from the germline V gene are LNHDA and SQIVND (reference sequence). CDR3 coding DNA: TGTGCCAGTAGTATGGGGCTAGCAAAAGTAGGCTACAATGAGCAGTTCTTC. It translates to CASSMGLAKVGYNEQFF.

Only a few counts were recorded for this clonotype. The chain links TRBV20-1 to TRBJ2-1, with D perhaps matching TRBD1 or TRBD2 (5 bases each). The CDR3 consists of 14 residues. Germline CDR1 DFQATT, CDR2 SNEGSKA (reference sequence). V shed 6 bases and J shed 0 bases, with 12 bases lying between them. The CDR3 spells CSARDASSYNEQFF. The CDR3 DNA reads TGCAGTGCCCGGGACGCTAGCTCCTACAATGAGCAGTTCTTC.

The genes are TRBV4-1 and TRBJ2-3; 15 bases are a match to TRBD2. Germline V gene sequence: CDR1 MGHRA, CDR2 YSYEKL. V was pared by 4 bases and J by 4 bases, with 6 bases of the junction left unmatched. The CDR3 totals 17 residues. CDR3 protein: CASSLWTSGGEADTQYF. The CDR3 DNA is TGCGCCAGCAGCCTCTGGACTAGCGGGGGGGAGGCAGATACGCAGTATTTT.

Worth noting for this clonotype: A read error may explain this, as a much larger clone is one base away. V gene TRBV12-3 or TRBV12-4 combines with J gene TRBJ1-1; D may be TRBD1 (6 bases). The CDR3 sequence is 14 residues long. CDR3 in amino acids: CANSSQGGGTEAFF. The CDR3 bases are TGTGCCAACAGTTCACAGGGAGGAGGCACTGAAGCTTTCTTT.

This clonotype was detected many times. The V and J genes are TRBV7-9 and TRBJ2-7, with 7 bases aligning to TRBD1. V shed 2 bases and J 3 bases; nucleotides not matched to a gene: 4. The CDR3 is 14 amino acids. Germline assignment: CDR1 SEHNR and CDR2 FQNEAQ (reference sequence). CDR3 DNA: TGTGCCAGCAGCTTAACCGGACAGGACTACGAGCAGTACTTC. Amino acids: CASSLTGQDYEQYF.

This clonotype was recorded at least ten times. DNA for the CDR3: TGTGCCAGCCGTGGACAGGGGGCAAATCAGCCCCAGCATTTT. Its protein product is CASRGQGANQPQHF. The rearrangement joins TRBV7-9 to TRBJ1-5; 11 positions match TRBD1. The V gene's germline CDR1 is SEHNR and CDR2 FQNEAQ (reference sequence). The CDR3 totals 14 residues. V trimming: 8 bases; J trimming: 4 bases; junction bases outside the gene matches: 4.

The chain combines TRBV6-2 or TRBV6-3 with TRBJ1-5; 9 nucleotides match TRBD1. This CDR3 comprises 14 residues. Germline assignment: CDR1 MNHEY and CDR2 SVGEGT. Trimming cost V 2 bases and J 11 bases; bases outside gene matches: 7. CDR3 coding DNA: TGTGCCAGCAGTTACGGGACAGGGTTAATAACCCAGCATTTT. Translated: CASSYGTGLITQHF.

In the case of this clonotype: At one end, the junction sequence differs from germline, possibly due to a read error. This chain joins TRBV19 and TRBJ2-5; 8 nucleotides match TRBD1. The CDR3 covers 14 residues. Germline V gene data show CDR1 as LNHDA and CDR2 as SQIVND (reference sequence). The CDR3 nucleotides read TGTGCCAGTAGTGTAGACAGGGGTGATGAGACCCAGTACTTC. Residues: CASSVDRGDETQYF.

This clonotype was picked up a small number of times. The J gene is TRBJ2-5, the V gene TRBV5-1, with 8 bases matching TRBD1. There are 16 residues in the CDR3. Per the germline V gene, CDR1 is SGHRS and CDR2 is YFSETQ. J gave up 3 bases and V 4 bases, and 11 bases lay outside the gene matches. This CDR3 reads CASSRHRQQGEETQYF. The CDR3 DNA sequence: TGCGCCAGCAGCCGACATAGACAACAGGGGGAAGAGACCCAGTACTTC.

This clonotype was seen only a few times. The chain employs TRBV27 and TRBJ2-1; 8 positions match TRBD1. J was trimmed by 7 bases and V by 7 bases; bases with no gene match: 12. Per germline, CDR1 MNHEY and CDR2 SMNVEV (reference sequence). The CDR3 runs to 15 residues. CDR3 loop: CASTFLRQGTNEQFF. CDR3 DNA sequence: TGTGCCAGCACGTTCTTGAGACAGGGGACGAATGAGCAGTTCTTC.

This clonotype was seen a handful of times. The chain links TRBV6-2 or TRBV6-3 to TRBJ1-5; tentatively, D is TRBD1 (5 bases). The CDR3 covers 14 residues. V was pared by 6 bases and J by 3 bases, with 12 bases between. The V gene's germline CDR1 is MNHEY and CDR2 SVGEGT. This CDR3 is CASSPRGDNQPQHF. The CDR3, as DNA: TGTGCCAGCAGCCCCCGGGGCGACAATCAGCCCCAGCATTTT.

The sample holds a few counts of this clonotype. The CDR3 coding sequence is TGTGCCAGCAGTGAAACAATTAGGGGGCGCGGGCCGGAAGCTTTCTTT. Its protein product is CASSETIRGRGPEAFF. The V and J genes are TRBV2 and TRBJ1-1; 7 bases are shared with TRBD1. This CDR3 contains 16 residues. V dropped 2 bases and J dropped 8; count of bases not matched to a gene: 14. Germline V lookup: CDR1 SNHLY, CDR2 FYNNEI.

The chain recombines TRBV6-2 or TRBV6-3 with TRBJ2-4; D possibly corresponds to TRBD1 (5 bases). Germline CDR1 is MNHEY and CDR2 is SVGEGT. Deletions cut 6 bases from V and 1 base from J, with 16 bases between. The CDR3 sequence is 16 residues long. This CDR3 is CASRLTGSGAKNIQYF. CDR3 DNA: TGTGCCAGCAGGCTTACAGGATCAGGGGCCAAAAACATTCAGTACTTC.

The chain recombines TRBV24-1 with TRBJ1-2; no clear D. Germline V CDR1 and CDR2: KGHDR, SFDVKD. V lost 3 bases and J 5 bases, leaving 6 bases between the germline ends. The CDR3 totals 12 residues. The CDR3 loop reads CATSDPMYGYTF. The CDR3 coding sequence is TGTGCCACCAGTGATCCCATGTATGGCTACACCTTC.

This clonotype was recorded at least ten times. The chain recombines TRBV7-6 with TRBJ2-3, with 10 bases identical to TRBD2. After removal of 5 bases from V and 3 bases from J, the junction contained 11 bases not matched to a gene. The CDR3 totals 17 residues. Germline values: CDR1 SGHVS, CDR2 FNYEAQ. The CDR3 region is CASSPSRTSGGTDTQYF. CDR3 in DNA: TGTGCCAGCAGCCCGTCCCGGACTAGCGGAGGAACAGATACGCAGTATTTT.

This clonotype was seen at least ten times. The genes are TRBV7-2 and TRBJ1-1; a weak D match, TRBD1 (5 bases). Germline V gene sequence: CDR1 SGHTA, CDR2 FQGNSA. The CDR3 covers 15 residues. Trimming cost V 5 bases and J 9 bases, with 22 bases left between them. The CDR3 DNA follows: TGTGCCAGCAGCCAAACGGTGGGGCGCGCTTTGAAAGCTTTCTTT. Amino acids: CASSQTVGRALKAFF.

This clonotype was observed many times. The V call is TRBV7-2, the J call TRBJ2-5; D is unresolved. V lost 1 base and J 2 bases, leaving 17 bases between the germline ends. Germline V gene data show CDR1 as SGHTA and CDR2 as FQGNSA. CDR3 size: 17 residues. The chain's CDR3 is CASSLEWGVRPQETQYF. The CDR3 DNA follows: TGTGCCAGCAGCTTAGAGTGGGGTGTTCGCCCACAAGAGACCCAGTACTTC.

In its sample, this clonotype was seen a few times. The chain links TRBV19 to TRBJ2-5; D possibly corresponds to TRBD1 (5 bases). Trimming cost V 4 bases and J 0 bases, with 21 bases left between them. This CDR3 spans 18 amino acids. Looked up from germline, CDR1 is LNHDA and CDR2 is SQIVND (reference sequence). The CDR3 protein is CASSKVLGHNLNQETQYF. The CDR3 DNA reads as TGTGCCAGTAGTAAGGTACTCGGACACAACCTCAACCAAGAGACCCAGTACTTC. The full variable domain, rest sourced from reference TRBV19 and TRBJ2-5, is DGGITQSPKYLFRKEGQNVTLSCEQNLNHDAMYWYRQDPGQGLRLIYYSQIVNDFQKGDIAEGYSVSREKKESFPLTVTSAQKNPTAFYLCASSKVLGHNLNQETQYFGPGTRLLVL.

Only a few counts were recorded for this clonotype. The chain carries TRBV19 and TRBJ2-4; 16 bases fit TRBD2. V trimming: 5 bases; J trimming: 5 bases; junction bases outside the gene matches: 9. From germline, CDR1 is LNHDA and CDR2 SQIVND (reference sequence). The CDR3 sequence is 18 residues long. The CDR3 region has the DNA TGTGCCAGTAGTCCAGAGGGACTAGCGGGGGGGTCGGAAAACATTCAGTACTTC. Translated, it gives CASSPEGLAGGSENIQYF.

This clonotype has just a few counts. The chain couples TRBV4-3 to TRBJ2-6; no firm D call. V was cut by 5 bases and J by 2 bases, with 10 bases left in between. CDR3 size: 15 residues. Germline CDR1 LGHNA, CDR2 YSLEER. The CDR3 loop reads CASSYQSAGANVLTF. Written as DNA, the CDR3 is TGCGCCAGCAGCTACCAATCGGCTGGGGCCAACGTCCTGACTTTC.

This clonotype was detected many times. The genes are TRBV7-8 and TRBJ2-5; 8 bases are a match to TRBD2. J lost 0 bases, V lost 5 bases, and 5 bases had no gene match. CDR3 length: 15 residues. Germline V lookup: CDR1 SGHVS, CDR2 FQNEAQ. CDR3 sequence reads: CASSQRGRNQETQYF. CDR3 DNA: TGTGCCAGCAGCCAGCGGGGGAGAAACCAAGAGACCCAGTACTTC.

The J gene is TRBJ2-1, the V gene TRBV10-3; D possibly uses TRBD1 or TRBD2 (6 bases each). The germline V and J ends were trimmed by 0 bases and 9 bases, with 18 bases remaining between them. Germline values: CDR1 ENHRY, CDR2 SYGVKD. The CDR3 consists of 16 residues. CDR3 in amino acids: CAISESTGALFSEQFF. The CDR3, as DNA: TGTGCCATCAGTGAGTCGACGGGGGCCCTTTTCAGTGAGCAGTTCTTC.

The chain couples TRBV11-1 to TRBJ1-2; 12 positions match TRBD1. The germline V gene has CDR1 SGHAT and CDR2 FQDESV (reference sequence). CDR3 length: 16 residues. J lost 7 bases, V lost 5 bases, and 11 bases had no gene match. In nucleotides, the CDR3 is TGTGCCAGCAGCCCCGACCTGGGGACAGGGGGCCCTGGCTACACCTTC. Translating gives CASSPDLGTGGPGYTF.

The V and J genes are TRBV25-1 and TRBJ2-6; D uncertain. The CDR3 consists of 16 residues. CDR1 is MGHDK, CDR2 SYGVNS, per germline. The V end was cut by 4 bases, the J end by 3 bases, with 13 bases between. In DNA form, the CDR3 reads TGTGCCAGCAGTGCCTGGCCCCTGGATGGGGCCAACGTCCTGACTTTC. Translation gives CASSAWPLDGANVLTF.

The chain joins TRBV5-6 to TRBJ2-7; D perhaps matches TRBD2 (5 bases). The CDR3 totals 16 residues. The germline gives CDR1 SGHDT, CDR2 YYEEEE. V gave up 0 bases and J gave up 6 bases, with 19 bases separating them. CDR3 bases: TGTGCCAGCAGCTTGGCCAAACTAGAACCGTTCGGCGAGCAGTACGTC. Amino acids: CASSLAKLEPFGEQYV.

This clonotype was counted a few times. The V and J genes are TRBV12-3 or TRBV12-4 and TRBJ1-1; D possibly corresponds to TRBD1 (5 bases). V was cut by 2 bases and J by 4 bases, with 14 bases left in between. The CDR3 is made up of 15 amino acids. CDR3 nucleotides: TGTGCCAGCAGTTTAATGCCAGGGCGAGGCACTGAAGCTTTCTTT. Translation: CASSLMPGRGTEAFF.

This clonotype was observed once. The CDR3 loop reads CASSLAQTGIETQYF. CDR3 nucleotide sequence: TGTGCCAGCAGCTTAGCCCAGACAGGGATCGAGACCCAGTACTTC. J is TRBJ2-5 and V is TRBV7-9; 7 nucleotides agree with TRBD1. Per the germline V gene, CDR1 is SEHNR and CDR2 is FQNEAQ (reference sequence). Trimming at V came to 0 bases and at J to 5 bases, leaving 6 bases not matched to a gene. The CDR3 contains 15 residues.

This clonotype has a count of ten or more. The genes are TRBV7-2 and TRBJ1-5; 7 nucleotides agree with TRBD1. CDR1 and CDR2 from the germline V gene are SGHTA and FQGNSA. Trimming at V came to 1 base and at J to 0 bases, leaving 6 bases not matched to a gene. The CDR3 has 17 amino acids. The CDR3 loop is CASSLGRGDDSNQPQHF. CDR3 nucleotides: TGTGCCAGCAGCTTAGGCAGGGGGGACGATAGCAATCAGCCCCAGCATTTT.